This T cell receptor beta chain was obtained from a study of chemoradiotherapy in HPV16-positive cancers. This CDR3 spans 15 amino acids. V lost 0 bases and J 6 bases, leaving 14 bases between the germline ends. Per the germline V gene, CDR1 is GTSNPN and CDR2 is SVGIG (reference sequence). Libraries were prepared by immunoSEQ multiplex PCR; TCRdb keeps only in-frame clonotypes and omits some of them. Among nearly 3,000 clones, around 87% were seen once, and the ten largest hold around 2.6%. This sample comprised tumor tissue, obtained from a patient who underwent chemoradiotherapy. The V call is TRBV30, the J call TRBJ1-4, with a tentative D call TRBD1 (5 bases). The receptor was isolated from a human donor with HPV-associated anogenital cancer. The CDR3: CAWSVPRGGDEKLFF. Written as DNA, the CDR3 is TGTGCCTGGAGTGTTCCCAGAGGAGGGGATGAAAAACTGTTTTTT.